What follows are 30 T cell receptor beta chains derived from one specimen sequenced in a study of T cell responses to AZD1222 COVID-19 vaccine. Measured with immunoSEQ multiplex PCR; TCRdb has only the in-frame clones, and not every one. The table records roughly 120,000 clones, more than 80% of them present only once. Source: peripheral blood, taken on day 0 of AZD1222 vaccination. The receptors were sampled from an adult in good health.

The rearrangement uses TRBV6-5 and TRBJ2-7; no reliable D call. The germline V gene has CDR1 MNHEY and CDR2 SVGAGI. V was cut by 2 bases and J by 4 bases, with 9 bases left in between. This CDR3 contains 13 residues. This CDR3 reads CASSYRTVYEQYF. CDR3 nucleotide sequence: TGTGCCAGCAGTTACCGAACCGTATACGAGCAGTACTTC.

This chain uses TRBV27 with TRBJ1-2; possible D gene TRBD1, 5 bases. This CDR3 region has 13 residues. V was clipped by 3 bases and J by 8 bases, with 13 bases between them. Germline CDR1 and CDR2: MNHEY and SMNVEV (reference sequence). Here the CDR3 reads CASSFNSRDGYTF. Here the CDR3 DNA reads TGTGCCAGCAGTTTCAACTCCAGGGACGGCTACACCTTC.

V usage is TRBV19 and J usage is TRBJ1-1; D possibly corresponds to TRBD1 (5 bases). The germline CDR1 and CDR2 sequences are LNHDA and SQIVND (reference sequence). V was pared by 7 bases and J by 0 bases, with 12 bases between. The CDR3 consists of 14 residues. CDR3 nucleotide sequence: TGTGCCAGTACTCAGACAGCCGTGAACACTGAAGCTTTCTTT. This encodes CASTQTAVNTEAFF.

The chain carries TRBV28 and TRBJ1-4; D may be TRBD1 (6 bases). V lost 4 bases, J lost 6 bases, and 15 bases lay in between. The CDR3 consists of 15 residues. Germline lookup yields CDR1 MDHEN and CDR2 SYDVKM. The CDR3 DNA follows: TGTGCCAGCAGTTCAACAGGGTGGGGAGATGAAAAACTGTTTTTT. This gives the protein CASSSTGWGDEKLFF.

CDR3 sequence (DNA): TGTGCTAGTGGTTTAGGCCTGGCGAATGGCTACACCTTC. It is translated as CASGLGLANGYTF. The rearrangement joins TRBV12-5 to TRBJ1-2; no firm D call. CDR1 is LGHNT and CDR2 is FRNRAP in the germline V gene. CDR3 length: 13 amino acids. Trimming took 3 bases from V and 6 from J, leaving 11 bases between them.

The chain recombines TRBV5-6 with TRBJ1-2; D gene uncertain. The length of the CDR3 is 13 residues. Per the germline V gene, CDR1 is SGHDT and CDR2 is YYEEEE. V lost 0 bases, J lost 12 bases, and 15 bases lay in between. The CDR3 sequence is CASSLALEELDTF. Written as DNA, the CDR3 is TGTGCCAGCAGCTTGGCCCTGGAAGAATTGGACACCTTC.

The chain combines TRBV11-2 with TRBJ1-2, with D hard to call. V was clipped by 1 base and J by 6 bases, with 3 bases between them. The CDR3 totals 11 residues. Germline assignment: CDR1 SGHAT and CDR2 FQNNGV. The CDR3 spells CASSLVDGYTF. In nucleotides, the CDR3 is TGTGCCAGCAGCTTAGTGGATGGCTACACCTTC.

V usage is TRBV6-5 and J usage is TRBJ1-2; 8 nucleotides match TRBD1. CDR3 length: 14 amino acids. Looked up from germline, CDR1 is MNHEY and CDR2 is SVGAGI. V shed 6 bases and J 4 bases; nucleotides not matched to a gene: 7. The CDR3 is CASRSAGTGYGYTF. The CDR3, as DNA: TGTGCCAGCAGGTCTGCCGGGACAGGCTATGGCTACACCTTC.

A remark on this clone: Additional DNA sequences in this sample encode the identical CDR3. The chain links TRBV7-9 to TRBJ1-4; 7 bases are a match to TRBD1. The CDR3 totals 14 residues. Trimming removed 2 bases from V and 4 bases from J; junction bases left unmatched: 1. Germline V gene sequence: CDR1 SEHNR, CDR2 FQNEAQ (reference sequence). CDR3 bases: TGTGCCAGCAGCTTACGACAGGGTAATGAAAAACTGTTTTTT. Translation gives CASSLRQGNEKLFF. Full variable domain (outside the CDR3, taken from reference TRBV7-9 and TRBJ1-4): DTGVSQNPRHKITKRGQNVTFRCDPISEHNRLYWYRQTLGQGPEFLTYFQNEAQLEKSRLLSDRFSAERPKGSFSTLEIQRTEQGDSAMYLCASSLRQGNEKLFFGSGTQLSVL.

The chain couples TRBV9 to TRBJ2-3, with D possibly matching TRBD1 (6 bases). Germline CDR1 SGDLS, CDR2 YYNGEE. The CDR3 loop spans 13 amino acids. Trimming took 4 bases from V and 1 from J, leaving 7 bases between them. The CDR3 DNA reads TGTGCCAGCAGCCCAGGGGGCACAGATACGCAGTATTTT. This codes for CASSPGGTDTQYF.

The chain is built from TRBV6-5 and TRBJ1-4; D is ambiguous. CDR1 MNHEY and CDR2 SVGAGI come from the germline V gene. The V end was cut by 0 bases, the J end by 0 bases, with 8 bases between. The CDR3 has 16 residues. Here the CDR3 reads CASSYSPVATNEKLFF. The CDR3 coding sequence is TGTGCCAGCAGTTACTCGCCCGTAGCAACTAATGAAAAACTGTTTTTT.

The chain has TRBV6-5 and TRBJ2-7; 7 bases agree with TRBD2. CDR1 MNHEY and CDR2 SVGAGI come from the germline V gene. V shed 7 bases, J shed 3 bases, and the junction held 9 bases outside the gene matches. This CDR3 contains 14 residues. The CDR3 nucleotides are TGTGCCAGCACGCGGGCGGGAGTCAACTACGAGCAGTACTTC. This sequence encodes CASTRAGVNYEQYF.

This clone was observed a handful of times. The gene calls are TRBV2 and TRBJ1-2; a possible D gene is TRBD1 (5 bases). The germline V gene encodes CDR1 SNHLY and CDR2 FYNNEI. The CDR3 contains 12 residues. V was clipped by 6 bases and J by 8 bases, with 13 bases between them. The CDR3 nucleotides are TGTGCCAGCAGCGCGGCGGGGGACGGCTACACCTTC. It codes for CASSAAGDGYTF.

The chain uses TRBV24-1 and TRBJ2-3; TRBD2 aligns across 7 bases. Trimming removed 8 bases from V and 13 bases from J; junction bases left unmatched: 11. Germline assignment: CDR1 KGHDR and CDR2 SFDVKD. The CDR3 has 12 residues. The CDR3 nucleotides are TGTGCCACCACGGACGGAGGCCGGGGGGAGTATTTT. Protein product: CATTDGGRGEYF.

With respect to this clone: The germline gene is not matched at one end of the junction; a read error may be the cause. This chain joins TRBV7-8 and TRBJ1-5; D ambiguous. CDR1 is SGHVS, CDR2 FQNEAQ, per germline. This CDR3 comprises 13 residues. The CDR3 loop is CASSLASYQPQHF. CDR3 nucleotide sequence: TGTGCCAGCAGCCTAGCTTCCTATCAGCCCCAGCATTTT.

The chain employs TRBV18 and TRBJ1-1; D not resolved. This CDR3 contains 15 residues. The germline V gene encodes CDR1 KGHSH and CDR2 LQKENI. Trimming took off 0 bases at V and 7 bases at J, with 15 bases between the two ends. In nucleotides, the CDR3 is TGTGCCAGCTCACCACCTGAAATCGGGAAGGGTGAAGCTTTCTTT. This translates into CASSPPEIGKGEAFF. The variable domain in full, with the rest retrieved from reference TRBV18 and TRBJ1-1, is NAGVMQNPRHLVRRRGQEARLRCSPMKGHSHVYWYRQLPEEGLKFMVYLQKENIIDESGMPKERFSAEFPKEGPSILRIQQVVRGDSAAYFCASSPPEIGKGEAFFGQGTRLTVV.

V is TRBV13 and J is TRBJ2-3; D is uncertain. This CDR3 is 11 amino acids long. The germline CDR1 and CDR2 sequences are PRHDT and FYEKMQ (reference sequence). V lost 6 bases and J 5 bases, leaving 6 bases between the germline ends. In nucleotides, the CDR3 is TGTGCCAGCAGACTTGGAGATACGCAGTATTTT. It is translated as CASRLGDTQYF.

This clone has a single count. The CDR3 spells CASSEGFLPAGGYTF. CDR3 DNA sequence: TGTGCCAGCAGTGAAGGTTTTTTGCCTGCAGGTGGCTACACCTTC. This chain uses TRBV6-4 with TRBJ1-2; D is undetermined. V was clipped by 3 bases and J by 7 bases, with 18 bases between them. This CDR3 has 15 residues. CDR1 MRHNA and CDR2 SNTAGT come from the germline V gene.

V gene TRBV2 combines with J gene TRBJ1-6, with D hard to call. The length of the CDR3 is 15 residues. Germline V gene lookup returns CDR1 SNHLY and CDR2 FYNNEI. Deletions cut 4 bases from V and 9 bases from J, with 16 bases between. The CDR3 coding sequence is TGTGCCAGCAGTGGAGAAACCGCCACGGGTTCACCCCTCCACTTT. It specifies CASSGETATGSPLHF. The whole variable domain, filled in from reference TRBV2 and TRBJ1-6, reads EPEVTQTPSHQVTQMGQEVILRCVPISNHLYFYWYRQILGQKVEFLVSFYNNEISEKSEIFDDQFSVERPDGSNFTLKIRSTKLEDSAMYFCASSGETATGSPLHFGNGTRLTVT.

V usage is TRBV5-1 and J usage is TRBJ2-1, with D unresolved. The CDR3 is 13 residues long. The V end lost 1 base, the J end lost 4 bases, and 6 bases lay between the germline ends. Germline CDR1 is SGHRS and CDR2 is YFSETQ. Here the CDR3 DNA reads TGCGCCAGCAGCTTGTCCGAGTACAATGAGCAGTTCTTC. It specifies CASSLSEYNEQFF.

The chain uses TRBV9 and TRBJ2-6; no clear D gene. Trimming stripped 4 bases from V and 0 bases from J, with 14 bases between. Germline loops: CDR1 SGDLS, CDR2 YYNGEE. The CDR3 is 17 residues long. The CDR3 loop reads CASSPEGFASGANVLTF. CDR3 DNA: TGTGCCAGCAGCCCTGAAGGGTTCGCCTCTGGGGCCAACGTCCTGACTTTC.

The chain couples TRBV10-3 to TRBJ2-2, with 8 nucleotides matching TRBD1. Unmatched junction bases numbered 5, after V lost 0 bases and J lost 5 bases. This CDR3 has 16 residues. Per the germline V gene, CDR1 is ENHRY and CDR2 is SYGVKD. CDR3 loop: CAISESKQGATGELFF. As DNA, the CDR3 is TGTGCCATCAGTGAGTCAAAGCAGGGGGCGACCGGGGAGCTGTTTTTT.

The chain has TRBV28 and TRBJ1-5, with D hard to call. The CDR3 loop spans 15 amino acids. Germline CDR1 and CDR2: MDHEN and SYDVKM. Trimming stripped 5 bases from V and 0 bases from J, with 11 bases between. The CDR3 sequence is CASSSGSYSNQPQHF. The CDR3 nucleotides are TGTGCCAGCAGTAGCGGGAGCTATAGCAATCAGCCCCAGCATTTT. Together with reference TRBV28 and TRBJ1-5, the CDR3 gives the full variable domain: DVKVTQSSRYLVKRTGEKVFLECVQDMDHENMFWYRQDPGLGLRLIYFSYDVKMKEKGDIPEGYSVSREKKERFSLILESASTNQTSMYLCASSSGSYSNQPQHFGDGTRLSIL.

The genes are TRBV6-5 and TRBJ1-1; 7 bases fit TRBD1. The CDR3 consists of 12 residues. CDR1 and CDR2 from the germline V gene are MNHEY and SVGAGI. V shed 5 bases and J 6 bases; nucleotides not matched to a gene: 3. CDR3 in DNA: TGTGCCAGCAGTCCTGACAGGGCTGAAGCTTTCTTT. Translation gives CASSPDRAEAFF.

The chain recombines TRBV5-8 with TRBJ2-7; 7 nucleotides agree with TRBD1. The germline CDR1 and CDR2 sequences are SGHTS and YDEGEE. Trimming removed 3 bases from V and 4 bases from J; junction bases left unmatched: 10. The CDR3 spans 15 residues. The chain's CDR3 is CASSSSRTGTYEQYF. DNA of the CDR3: TGTGCCAGCAGCTCCTCCCGGACAGGAACTTACGAGCAGTACTTC.

The chain combines TRBV28 with TRBJ1-1, with a tentative D call TRBD1 (6 bases). The CDR3 is 14 amino acids. Trimming left V 6 bases short and J 0 bases short, with 11 bases between. The germline gives CDR1 MDHEN, CDR2 SYDVKM. CDR3 DNA: TGTGCCAGCAGAACAGGGTCCATGAACACTGAAGCTTTCTTT. Amino acid sequence: CASRTGSMNTEAFF.

The chain joins TRBV12-3 or TRBV12-4 to TRBJ1-3; D unclear. CDR3 length: 13 amino acids. V was cut by 6 bases and J by 4 bases, with 10 bases left in between. The CDR3, as DNA: TGTGCCAGCAGACCTTCGACAGGAAACACCATATATTTT. This sequence encodes CASRPSTGNTIYF.

The chain couples TRBV7-4 to TRBJ2-1, with 9 nucleotides matching TRBD2. After removal of 3 bases from V and 7 bases from J, the junction contained 10 bases not matched to a gene. The CDR3 sequence is 16 residues long. Per the germline V gene, CDR1 is SGHVT and CDR2 is SQSDAQ. The CDR3 protein is CASSLKVSGRLNEQFF. Here the CDR3 DNA reads TGTGCCAGCAGCTTGAAGGTTAGCGGGAGATTGAATGAGCAGTTCTTC.

This clone is a singleton in its sample. The rearrangement joins TRBV29-1 to TRBJ2-1; D remains unclear. CDR1 and CDR2 from the germline V gene are SQVTM and ANQGSEA. The CDR3 totals 10 residues. The germline V and J ends were trimmed by 0 bases and 9 bases, with 3 bases remaining between them. The CDR3 DNA is TGCAGCGTTGAAGATCGTGAGCAGTTCTTC. Translated, it gives CSVEDREQFF.

The rearrangement links TRBV5-1 to TRBJ2-7, with D tentatively TRBD2 (6 bases). Trimming stripped 4 bases from V and 7 bases from J, with 15 bases between. This CDR3 is 13 amino acids long. CDR1 is SGHRS and CDR2 is YFSETQ in the germline V gene. CDR3 DNA sequence: TGCGCCAGCAGCCCCGACCGGGCGGGGGAGCAGTACTTC. Its protein product is CASSPDRAGEQYF. Combining the CDR3 with reference TRBV5-1 and TRBJ2-7 gives the whole variable domain KAGVTQTPRYLIKTRGQQVTLSCSPISGHRSVSWYQQTPGQGLQFLFEYFSETQRNKGNFPGRFSGRQFSNSRSEMNVSTLELGDSALYLCASSPDRAGEQYFGPGTRLTVT.